A single sample is the source of the 5 T cell receptor beta chains below, sequenced in a study of blood T cells in healthy people across ages. Together with a sample-barcoded 5' primer, a J-beta primer mix was included in a second PCR lasting about 7 to 12 cycles. Each CDR3 protein is one row after TCRdb ran MiXCR on the 5' RACE reads. The sample consists of 980,000 or so distinct CDR3 sequences, about 48% of them appearing once. Material for sequencing was blood. All receptors derive from a man aged 25-40 years in good health.

This clonotype has just a few counts. V is TRBV7-9 and J is TRBJ2-7; D might be TRBD1 (6 bases). The CDR3 has 17 amino acids. V lost 1 base and J lost 2, with 18 bases in between. CDR1 is SEHNR, CDR2 FQNEAQ, per germline (reference sequence). Written as DNA, the CDR3 is TGTGCCAGCAGCTTAGAGTTGGGCAGGGGCATCACCTACGAGCAGTACTTC. It encodes CASSLELGRGITYEQYF.

Comment on this clonotype: The junction differs from germline at one of its ends, possibly a read error. The chain carries TRBV15 and TRBJ2-5; D ambiguous. The J call may be in error: the DNA end matches TRBJ2-4 better. Germline CDR1 reads LNHNV; CDR2 reads YYDKDF (reference sequence). The CDR3 has 11 residues. CDR3 bases: TGTGCTACCAGCGAAGAAAACATTCAGTACTTC. Amino acid sequence: CATSEENIQYF.

The chain links TRBV20-1 to TRBJ2-7; possibly TRBD1 or TRBD2 for D (6 bases each). There are 17 residues in the CDR3. Trimming removed 3 bases at V and 1 base at J, with 22 bases between. CDR1 is DFQATT, CDR2 SNEGSKA, per germline (reference sequence). The CDR3: CSASHLGERGPSYEQYF. DNA of the CDR3: TGCAGTGCTAGTCACTTAGGGGAACGGGGGCCGTCCTACGAGCAGTACTTC.

The genes are TRBV20-1 and TRBJ2-7; 11 bases align to TRBD2. CDR1 is DFQATT and CDR2 is SNEGSKA in the germline V gene (reference sequence). The CDR3 has 15 residues. V was clipped by 1 base and J by 3 bases; unmatched bases: 5. CDR3 region: CSARGTSGGDYEQYF. CDR3 DNA sequence: TGCAGTGCTAGAGGTACTAGCGGGGGTGACTACGAGCAGTACTTC.

This clonotype appeared a single time. The gene calls are TRBV11-2 and TRBJ1-1, with D possibly TRBD1 on 5 matching bases. Trimming left V 5 bases short and J 4 bases short, with 17 bases between. Germline V lookup: CDR1 SGHAT, CDR2 FQNNGV. The CDR3 has 15 residues. CDR3 residues: CASSEQAGRGTEAFF. For the CDR3, the DNA is TGTGCCAGCAGCGAGCAAGCAGGGCGGGGCACTGAAGCTTTCTTT.